A single sample is the source of the 29 T cell receptor beta chains below, sequenced in a study of T cell repertoires in cytomegalovirus infection. Each CDR3 protein gets one entry after TCRdb re-called the reads with MiXCR. This table holds about 52,000 distinct CDR3 sequences, roughly a fifth found once. Their antigens remain unidentified. The material sequenced was CD8+ T cells from cultured PBMCs, taken from culture after CMV antigen stimulation. The receptors here all came from a human donor in good health (CMV status not recorded). Some clones in this sample may be carry-over from other donors' samples.

The rearrangement uses TRBV12-3 or TRBV12-4 and TRBJ2-1, with D tentatively TRBD2 (6 bases). The CDR3 has 16 amino acids. V was cut by 5 bases and J by 7 bases, with 21 bases left in between. CDR3 in DNA: TGTGCCAGCAGTCACGGAGGGCAGGGAAATATGAATGAGCAGTTCTTC. Its protein product is CASSHGGQGNMNEQFF.

This clonotype has only a few counts. The gene calls are TRBV13 and TRBJ2-7; D may correspond to TRBD1 or TRBD2 (5 bases each). The CDR3 extends over 13 amino acids. Germline CDR1 reads PRHDT; CDR2 reads FYEKMQ (reference sequence). Trimming stripped 0 bases from V and 8 bases from J, with 11 bases between. CDR3 DNA sequence: TGTGCCAGCAGCTTAGGCCTAGAGGGGAAGCAGTACTTC. This gives the protein CASSLGLEGKQYF.

In this sample, this clonotype turned up many times. V gene TRBV4-1 combines with J gene TRBJ2-5, with TRBD2 matching over 7 bases. The germline CDR1 and CDR2 sequences are MGHRA and YSYEKL. The CDR3 contains 13 residues. The V gene end was trimmed by 6 bases and the J gene end by 1 base; junction bases not matched to a gene: 2. CDR3 sequence: CASSPGGQETQYF. CDR3 nucleotides: TGCGCCAGCAGTCCGGGGGGCCAAGAGACCCAGTACTTC.

The genes are TRBV23-1 and TRBJ2-7; 8 bases agree with TRBD2. TRBV23-1 belongs to the ORF category, with a function that is uncertain. The CDR3 is made up of 12 amino acids. V shed 4 bases, J shed 6 bases, and the junction held 2 bases outside the gene matches. This CDR3 is CASSLGGAEQYF. CDR3 nucleotides: TGCGCCAGCAGTCTCGGGGGGGCCGAGCAGTACTTC.

The chain links TRBV5-6 to TRBJ2-7; 8 positions match TRBD1. CDR1 and CDR2 (germline): SGHDT, YYEEEE. The CDR3 length is 14 residues. With 2 bases clipped from V and 5 bases from J, the junction kept 6 bases outside the gene matches. In nucleotides, the CDR3 is TGTGCCAGCAGCTTAACGGACAGGGTAGACGAGCAGTACTTC. It specifies CASSLTDRVDEQYF.

This clonotype was recorded many times. The gene calls are TRBV7-8 and TRBJ1-1; possibly TRBD1 for D (6 bases). There are 16 residues in the CDR3. Looked up from germline, CDR1 is SGHVS and CDR2 is FQNEAQ. The V and J ends lost 5 bases and 4 bases respectively, with 20 bases between them. The CDR3: CASSPSGEEIPTEAFF. CDR3 in DNA: TGTGCCAGCAGCCCCTCAGGGGAAGAGATTCCCACTGAAGCTTTCTTT.

This clonotype was picked up a small number of times. V gene TRBV4-1 combines with J gene TRBJ1-5; a weak D match, TRBD1 (5 bases). CDR1 and CDR2 (germline): MGHRA, YSYEKL. This CDR3 has 16 amino acids. Trimming left V 0 bases short and J 7 bases short, with 16 bases between. The chain's CDR3 is CASSQEGAGIRQPQHF. The CDR3 DNA is TGCGCCAGCAGCCAAGAAGGGGCAGGGATAAGGCAGCCCCAGCATTTT.

The chain employs TRBV10-3 and TRBJ2-1; tentatively, D is TRBD1 or TRBD2 (5 bases each). The CDR3 is 15 residues long. In germline, CDR1 is ENHRY, CDR2 SYGVKD. V dropped 2 bases and J dropped 7 bases, with 15 bases sitting between them. Written as DNA, the CDR3 is TGTGCCATCAGTGAGGAATGGGGCAGGGAGAATGAGCAGTTCTTC. It encodes CAISEEWGRENEQFF.

The CDR3 loop reads CASSLNPSTDTQYF. The CDR3 nucleotides are TGTGCCAGCAGTTTAAATCCTAGCACAGATACGCAGTATTTT. J is TRBJ2-3 and V is TRBV28; no definite D call. Germline CDR1 reads MDHEN; CDR2 reads SYDVKM. The V end lost 2 bases, the J end lost 0 bases, and 6 bases lay between the germline ends. This CDR3 comprises 14 residues.

The gene calls are TRBV7-2 and TRBJ1-4; 9 bases map to TRBD1. Trimming took 4 bases from V and 6 from J; bases not matched to a gene: 3. Germline CDR1 reads SGHTA; CDR2 reads FQGNSA. The CDR3 consists of 14 residues. CDR3 sequence (DNA): TGTGCCAGCAGCTCGGGACAGGGATATGAAAAACTGTTTTTT. This codes for CASSSGQGYEKLFF.

In its sample, this clonotype was seen a few times. This chain connects TRBV12-3 or TRBV12-4 to TRBJ1-5, with 9 bases aligning to TRBD1. The V gene end was trimmed by 0 bases and the J gene end by 0 bases; junction bases not matched to a gene: 9. This CDR3 has 19 amino acids. The CDR3 DNA follows: TGTGCCAGCAGTTTAGCGAGTGGGACAGGGAGGTTTAGCAATCAGCCCCAGCATTTT. The encoded protein is CASSLASGTGRFSNQPQHF.

A few counts support this clonotype. The rearrangement links TRBV7-9 to TRBJ2-1; no clear D gene. This CDR3 is built from 15 residues. V gave up 5 bases and J gave up 3 bases, with 14 bases separating them. From germline, CDR1 is SEHNR and CDR2 FQNEAQ (reference sequence). The CDR3: CASSPASIVYNEQFF. The CDR3 nucleotides read TGTGCCAGCAGCCCCGCGTCAATAGTCTACAATGAGCAGTTCTTC.

The chain combines TRBV7-8 with TRBJ2-1; the match to TRBD2 covers 12 bases. The V and J ends lost 5 bases and 5 bases, in that order; junction bases with no gene match: 7. This CDR3 is built from 16 residues. The germline V gene has CDR1 SGHVS and CDR2 FQNEAQ. DNA of the CDR3: TGTGCCAGCAGCCGTCGGACTAGCGGGGTCCACAATGAGCAGTTCTTC. Its protein product is CASSRRTSGVHNEQFF.

The rearrangement joins TRBV7-2 to TRBJ2-3, with D unclear. V lost 3 bases and J lost 6, with 7 bases in between. CDR1 and CDR2 from the germline V gene are SGHTA and FQGNSA. The length of the CDR3 is 12 residues. The CDR3 region has the DNA TGTGCCAGCAGCTTCGGATGGGATACGCAGTATTTT. Protein product: CASSFGWDTQYF.

The chain carries TRBV19 and TRBJ1-6; D not resolved. Germline CDR1 and CDR2: LNHDA and SQIVND (reference sequence). The CDR3 length is 19 residues. Trimming left V 1 base short and J 5 bases short, with 21 bases between. CDR3 nucleotides: TGTGCCAGTAGTATAGGCCCCAGTTTGCGAGGGCAGGATAATTCACCCCTCCACTTT. Translation gives CASSIGPSLRGQDNSPLHF.

This clonotype has a count of ten or more. The V call is TRBV27, the J call TRBJ1-2; D is perhaps TRBD1 (5 bases). The CDR3 totals 14 residues. V was cut by 0 bases and J by 8 bases, with 13 bases left in between. Germline values: CDR1 MNHEY, CDR2 SMNVEV (reference sequence). CDR3 DNA sequence: TGTGCCAGCAGTTTATCGACGGGGTCAGGGGGCTACACCTTC. This codes for CASSLSTGSGGYTF.

This clonotype was observed a few times. The J gene is TRBJ1-3, the V gene TRBV7-9, with D perhaps TRBD1 (5 bases). Trimming took off 4 bases at V and 3 bases at J, with 13 bases between the two ends. This CDR3 contains 15 residues. Germline CDR1 and CDR2: SEHNR and FQNEAQ (reference sequence). CDR3 residues: CASSSLWGFGNTIYF. The CDR3 bases are TGTGCCAGCAGCTCCCTGTGGGGCTTTGGAAACACCATATATTTT.

The J gene is TRBJ1-1, the V gene TRBV7-2; TRBD1 aligns across 7 bases. The length of the CDR3 is 14 residues. After removal of 1 base from V and 7 bases from J, the junction contained 6 bases not matched to a gene. Looked up from germline, CDR1 is SGHTA and CDR2 is FQGNSA. The CDR3 spells CASSLVDRANEAFF. CDR3 bases: TGTGCCAGCAGCTTAGTTGACAGGGCCAATGAAGCTTTCTTT.

This rearrangement joins TRBV27 to TRBJ1-5; possibly TRBD1 for D (5 bases). CDR1 MNHEY and CDR2 SMNVEV come from the germline V gene (reference sequence). The CDR3 extends over 15 amino acids. The ends were cut back, 8 bases at V and 0 bases at J, with 14 bases in the middle. CDR3 DNA: TGTGCCAGCCGTCTGACAGCCCTTAGCAATCAGCCCCAGCATTTT. Translation gives CASRLTALSNQPQHF.

This clonotype was counted a few times. This rearrangement joins TRBV7-2 to TRBJ2-3; 13 bases match TRBD2. This CDR3 has 18 residues. The V segment lost 5 bases and the J segment 3 bases; nucleotides outside the gene matches: 11. Germline CDR1 reads SGHTA; CDR2 reads FQGNSA. This CDR3 reads CASSPILAGGPRTDTQYF. The DNA of the CDR3 is TGTGCCAGCAGCCCGATACTAGCGGGGGGGCCGCGAACAGATACGCAGTATTTT.

Only a few counts were recorded for this clonotype. The V and J genes are TRBV7-2 and TRBJ2-5; D unclear. CDR3 size: 14 residues. Germline CDR1 reads SGHTA; CDR2 reads FQGNSA. V was shortened by 0 bases and J by 4 bases, with 9 bases between the two germline ends. CDR3 bases: TGTGCCAGCAGCTTAGCTGAAGGAGTAGAGACCCAGTACTTC. Its translation: CASSLAEGVETQYF.

The chain employs TRBV7-9 and TRBJ1-1; no clear D. Trimming took off 4 bases at V and 3 bases at J, with 15 bases between the two ends. Germline loops: CDR1 SEHNR, CDR2 FQNEAQ (reference sequence). The CDR3 runs 15 residues. The CDR3 reads CASSSSRVGHTEAFF. Written as DNA, the CDR3 is TGTGCCAGCAGCTCATCTCGGGTTGGGCACACTGAAGCTTTCTTT. Full variable domain (remainder filled in from reference TRBV7-9 and TRBJ1-1): DTGVSQNPRHKITKRGQNVTFRCDPISEHNRLYWYRQTLGQGPEFLTYFQNEAQLEKSRLLSDRFSAERPKGSFSTLEIQRTEQGDSAMYLCASSSSRVGHTEAFFGQGTRLTVV.

This clonotype was counted between two and nine times. The chain couples TRBV12-3 or TRBV12-4 to TRBJ2-4; 7 positions agree with TRBD1. J was trimmed by 8 bases and V by 5 bases; bases with no gene match: 15. This CDR3 spans 16 amino acids. The DNA of the CDR3 is TGTGCCAGCAGTACCCCGGACAGGCTGTCGGGGTACATTCAGTACTTC. It is translated as CASSTPDRLSGYIQYF.

This chain links TRBV7-8 with TRBJ2-5; D could derive from TRBD1 or TRBD2 (5 bases each). Germline values: CDR1 SGHVS, CDR2 FQNEAQ. Trimming shortened V by 3 bases and J by 1 base, and 9 bases separated the two germline ends. The CDR3 is 14 residues long. Written as DNA, the CDR3 is TGTGCCAGCAGCTTGTTGGGGACCCAAGAGACCCAGTACTTC. This translates into CASSLLGTQETQYF. The full variable domain, rest sourced from reference TRBV7-8 and TRBJ2-5, is GAGVSQSPRYKVAKRGQDVALRCDPISGHVSLFWYQQALGQGPEFLTYFQNEAQLDKSGLPSDRFFAERPEGSVSTLKIQRTQQEDSAVYLCASSLLGTQETQYFGPGTRLLVL.

A few counts support this clonotype. The V gene is TRBV6-5, the J gene TRBJ1-5; 7 nucleotides match TRBD1. CDR1 and CDR2 from the germline V gene are MNHEY and SVGAGI. This CDR3 comprises 15 residues. J gave up 4 bases and V 0 bases, and 3 bases lay outside the gene matches. CDR3 sequence reads: CASSYSTGINQPQHF. In nucleotides, the CDR3 is TGTGCCAGCAGTTACTCGACAGGGATAAATCAGCCCCAGCATTTT.

The J gene is TRBJ2-7, the V gene TRBV27; D remains ambiguous. CDR3 length: 13 residues. The V end lost 4 bases, the J end lost 0 bases, and 7 bases lay between the germline ends. From germline, CDR1 is MNHEY and CDR2 SMNVEV (reference sequence). CDR3 nucleotide sequence: TGTGCCAGCAGTTCCTCCCTCTCCTACGAGCAGTACTTC. It encodes CASSSSLSYEQYF.

This chain connects TRBV6-6 to TRBJ2-2; no clear D gene. From germline, CDR1 is MNHNY and CDR2 SVGAGI (reference sequence). Between the trimmed V and J ends, which lost 0 bases and 0 bases, there was a span of 8 bases. This CDR3 spans 16 amino acids. The CDR3 region is CASSYSAASNTGELFF. The CDR3 region has the DNA TGTGCCAGCAGTTACTCGGCAGCTTCGAACACCGGGGAGCTGTTTTTT.

This clonotype came up a few times. V usage is TRBV7-9 and J usage is TRBJ2-1; TRBD1 agrees at 7 bases. The CDR3 has 16 amino acids. Trimming cost V 2 bases and J 7 bases; bases outside gene matches: 11. The germline CDR1 and CDR2 sequences are SEHNR and FQNEAQ (reference sequence). CDR3 sequence (DNA): TGTGCCAGCAGCTTACCTTGGACAGGTATTGGGAATGAGCAGTTCTTC. It specifies CASSLPWTGIGNEQFF.

The chain has TRBV12-3 or TRBV12-4 and TRBJ2-7; weak D call: TRBD1 (6 bases). This CDR3 is 13 amino acids long. V was cut by 6 bases and J by 3 bases, with 12 bases left in between. CDR3 sequence: CASSEGQYYEQYF. CDR3 nucleotides: TGTGCCAGCAGCGAGGGACAATACTACGAGCAGTACTTC.